This TCR beta chain emerged from a study of metastatic and nonmetastatic thyroid tumors. Study in general: Samples came from malignant and benign thyroid patients, and repertoires were compared across blood and tumor or nodule tissue.

Not a single patient had been given any form of treatment at any point before undergoing thyroid surgery. As handled by the study authors: What underpinned the distant-metastasis classifier for papillary thyroid cancer was the set of CDR3 differences across clinicopathological groups. TCRdb re-clonotyped the PCR reads through MiXCR. In this record, the V and J calls reflect TCRdb's handling and not the investigators' own analysis. Here the sample spans roughly 13,000 clones, around 29% being singletons. Points on this clone: Its antigen is currently unknown.

Trimming shortened V by 0 bases and J by 3 bases, and 5 bases separated the two germline ends. Germline-derived CDR1 and CDR2 are SGHAT and FQNNGV. The CDR3 is 13 residues long. Overall study results and limits: Malignant tumors reportedly showed significantly higher TCR beta diversity than benign nodules in both blood and tumor.

The sequencing sample was made of blood. This receptor was obtained from a female donor with papillary thyroid cancer or a benign thyroid nodule (not recorded which). Some clones in this sample may be carry-over from other donors' samples. The V gene is TRBV11-2, the J gene TRBJ2-5, with D unresolved. The CDR3 sequence: CASSLEGKETQYF. CDR3 nucleotide sequence: TGTGCCAGCAGCTTAGAGGGGAAAGAGACCCAGTACTTC.